A single T cell receptor (beta chain) is shown here with its context. Original methodology: Nucleated cell counts were estimated from reference gene primer amplification. Sequencing was performed with immunoSEQ multiplex PCR; in TCRdb, only in-frame clones are kept and a portion is missing. That table furnishes V, J and clone size, whereas the DNA furnished D and trimming. This table holds under 50,000 clones, 82% found once. V was cut by 4 bases and J by 0 bases, with 9 bases left in between. The CDR3 spans 14 residues. Germline CDR1 LGHNT, CDR2 FRNRAP. The data stem from a study of blood T cell repertoires in COVID-19. Study information: From T cells, B-cell-depleted T cells, or PBMCs came the material, which was cDNA or gDNA.

The rearrangement joins TRBV12-5 to TRBJ1-1; D call uncertain. The sample consisted of peripheral blood. The source of this sequence is a woman aged 70 to 79 with acute or convalescent COVID-19. The CDR3 bases are TGTGCTAGTGGTTCAAGTTACATGAACACTGAAGCTTTCTTT. Residues: CASGSSYMNTEAFF.